This T cell receptor beta chain was sequenced during a study of CD4 T cells in relation to SARS-CoV-2 and coronaviruses. The study's findings and limits: Roughly three fifths of donors had memory CD4+ clonotypes crossrecognizing SARS-CoV-2 and common cold coronavirus spike.

The unexposed donors gave CD4+ T cells in 2011-2018, prior to COVID-19. After less than 11 days of culture, CD4+ T cells were isolated. Unexposed-donor CD4+ T cells were probed with SARS-CoV-2 S/N and four cold-coronavirus spikes, cells permitting. Cultures received half-medium IL-2 refreshes on days 3 and 7. The CDR3 has 16 amino acids. Trimming took 1 base from V and 0 from J, leaving 13 bases between them. From germline, CDR1 is LNHDA and CDR2 SQIVND (reference sequence). Profiling relied on immunoSEQ multiplex PCR, and the TCRdb table lists in-frame clones only, not all of them. The top ten hold about 22% of the sample, which has approximately 26,000 clones, just under 75% seen once. A remark on this clone: Its antigen is not identified.

Sequenced material: CD4+ T cells from PBMCs, cultured in vitro. This clonotype was sampled from a human donor in good health. V usage is TRBV19 and J usage is TRBJ2-7, with D perhaps TRBD2 (5 bases). CDR3 in DNA: TGTGCCAGTAGTATAGCTTTCGAGCGGTTCTCCTACGAGCAGTACTTC. Its protein product is CASSIAFERFSYEQYF. The whole variable domain, filled in from reference TRBV19 and TRBJ2-7, reads DGGITQSPKYLFRKEGQNVTLSCEQNLNHDAMYWYRQDPGQGLRLIYYSQIVNDFQKGDIAEGYSVSREKKESFPLTVTSAQKNPTAFYLCASSIAFERFSYEQYFGPGTRLTVT.